In this sample, the clone carrying this T cell receptor (beta chain) turned up a few times. Its antigen is undetermined. This entry belongs to a study of radiotherapy plus CTLA-4 blockade in lung cancer. Per the germline V gene, CDR1 is SGHVS and CDR2 is FQNEAQ. The CDR3 has 14 amino acids. The V segment lost 4 bases and the J segment 3 bases; nucleotides outside the gene matches: 3. Repertoires were generated with immunoSEQ multiplex PCR, while TCRdb's copy carries only in-frame clones and drops some. The top ten clones hold 4.4% of a sample with approximately 60,000 clones, 77% of them seen once. Patients had chemo-refractory metastatic non-small-cell lung cancer and received focal radiation plus CTLA-4 blockade that used ipilimumab. Study-wide results and limits: Increased serum interferon-beta after radiation also reportedly predicted response strongly. Some TCR clones had been derived from tumors. These clones expanded in peripheral blood after radiotherapy plus ipilimumab.

This sequence joins TRBV7-8 and TRBJ1-2, with 9 bases that match TRBD1. This receptor was taken from a human donor with non-small cell lung cancer who had a complete response to radiotherapy plus ipilimumab. Material: peripheral blood, obtained from a patient treated with radiotherapy plus ipilimumab. In nucleotides, the CDR3 is TGTGCCAGCAGCTCAACAGGGGGCGACTATGGCTACACCTTC. This gives the protein CASSSTGGDYGYTF.